These T cell receptor beta chains were read from a single sample in a study of breast tumors, draining lymph nodes, adjacent tissues. Each CDR3 protein gets one entry after TCRdb re-called the multiplex PCR reads with MiXCR. There are over 200,000 distinct CDR3 sequences in the sample; 32% occur only once, and 1.4% lies in the top ten. The sequenced sample consisted of axillary lymph node tissue. The origin of the receptors is a female donor with breast cancer. Some clones in this sample may be carry-over from other donors' samples. CDR3s include the opening cysteine and the closing phenylalanine or tryptophan. D genes are given only for firm matches. Expanded clones are given a class, and other clones once, few, many or no size at all.

J gene,D gene,V gene,clone size,CDR3 protein,CDR3 DNA
TRBJ2-3,TRBD2,TRBV20-1,many,CSADSGSNRDTQYF,TGCAGTGCCGATAGCGGGAGCAATCGAGATACGCAGTATTTT
TRBJ1-2,.,TRBV10-3,.,CAISDPGRNLEGYTF,TGTGCCATCAGTGACCCGGGACGAAACCTTGAAGGCTACACCTTC
TRBJ1-1,.,TRBV6-4,.,CASSSTRNTEAFF,TGTGCCAGCAGTTCGACAAGAAACACTGAAGCTTTCTTT
TRBJ2-4,TRBD1,TRBV5-1,few,CASSLTGGASKNIQYF,TGCGCCAGCAGCTTGACAGGGGGCGCTTCCAAAAACATTCAGTACTTC
TRBJ2-1,.,TRBV29-1,.,CSVEGGPIDFSEQFF,TGCAGCGTTGAAGGAGGGCCCATTGACTTCAGTGAGCAGTTCTTC
TRBJ2-5,TRBD1,TRBV15,few,CATSRDRGRETQYF,TGTGCCACCAGCCGTGACAGGGGGCGAGAGACCCAGTACTTC
TRBJ2-1,TRBD2,TRBV2,many,CASWLAGIGNEQFF,TGTGCCAGCTGGCTAGCGGGAATTGGAAATGAGCAGTTCTTC
TRBJ2-7,.,TRBV5-5,.,CASSLAWDYEQYF,TGTGCCAGCAGCTTGGCCTGGGACTACGAGCAGTACTTC
TRBJ2-7,TRBD2,TRBV13,many,CASSLGREGYEQYF,TGTGCCAGCAGCTTAGGGCGGGAGGGATACGAGCAGTACTTC
TRBJ2-5,TRBD1,TRBV6-6,many,CASGGTGGIGTQYF,TGTGCCAGCGGAGGGACAGGGGGCATCGGGACCCAGTACTTC
TRBJ2-3,.,TRBV12-3/TRBV12-4,many,CATGSRGAGLSTDTQYF,TGTGCCACCGGTTCTAGGGGGGCGGGCCTAAGCACAGATACGCAGTATTTT